A selection of T cell receptor beta chains follows, all from one sample in a study of blood T cell repertoires in COVID-19. Clones were read by immunoSEQ multiplex PCR, and TCRdb kept only the in-frame ones, dropping some. The data contain 200,000 or so clones, roughly four fifths of them singletons. Sequenced sample: PBMCs or T cells enriched from blood (not recorded which). These receptor sequences come from a man aged 55 to 70 who had recovered from COVID-19. The CDR3 runs from the conserved cysteine through the conserved F or W. Each record gives: D gene, clone size, J gene, V gene, CDR3 DNA, CDR3 protein. D genes are given only for firm matches. Where a row states a size, it is once, few, many or the class of an expanded clone; other rows omit it.

D: NA
size: NA
J: TRBJ2-7
V: TRBV5-1
DNA: TGCGCCAGCAGCTTGGTGACTGGTCCATCCTACGAGCAGTACTTC
CDR3: CASSLVTGPSYEQYF

D: TRBD1
size: few
J: TRBJ2-7
V: TRBV5-1
DNA: TGCGCCAGCAGCCAACTGACAGGGAACGTCCACGAGCAGTACTTC
CDR3: CASSQLTGNVHEQYF

D: NA
size: NA
J: TRBJ2-1
V: TRBV5-1
DNA: TGCGCCAGCAGCTTGGGGGGGGGCAGCCCCTACAATGAGCAGTTCTTC
CDR3: CASSLGGGSPYNEQFF

D: TRBD2
size: NA
J: TRBJ2-3
V: TRBV18
DNA: TGTGCCAGCTCACCAACTAGCGGGAGCACAGATACGCAGTATTTT
CDR3: CASSPTSGSTDTQYF

D: NA
size: NA
J: TRBJ1-5
V: TRBV18
DNA: TGTGCCAGCTCACCGTCCACAGGGAACAATCAGCCCCAGCATTTT
CDR3: CASSPSTGNNQPQHF

D: TRBD1
size: NA
J: TRBJ2-5
V: TRBV5-4
DNA: TGTGCCAGCAGCTTGGGGACAGGTTTGGAGACCCAGTACTTC
CDR3: CASSLGTGLETQYF

D: TRBD1
size: once
J: TRBJ1-4
V: TRBV11-2
DNA: TGTGCCAGCAGCTTACCCGACCGGGACAGGGATAATGAAAAACTGTTTTTT
CDR3: CASSLPDRDRDNEKLFF

D: TRBD2
size: few
J: TRBJ2-3
V: TRBV11-3
DNA: TGTGCCAGCAGCTTTCTGCGGGGGGCCCCGAAGAGCACAGATACGCAGTATTTT
CDR3: CASSFLRGAPKSTDTQYF

D: NA
size: NA
J: TRBJ2-1
V: TRBV11-3
DNA: TGTGCCAGCAGCTTAATCTCCCCAGAGATTACCGGCGAGGTTGAGCAGTTCTTC
CDR3: CASSLISPEITGEVEQFF

D: TRBD1
size: once
J: TRBJ2-3
V: TRBV5-4
DNA: TGTGCCAGCAGCTCCCCAGGGGCAGGGGGCTTGGATACGCAGTATTTT
CDR3: CASSSPGAGGLDTQYF

D: TRBD1
size: NA
J: TRBJ2-3
V: TRBV7-2
DNA: TGTGCCAGCAGCTCACATTCGGGACAGTACTTAAGGCAGTATTTT
CDR3: CASSSHSGQYLRQYF

D: TRBD1
size: NA
J: TRBJ2-5
V: TRBV7-9
DNA: TGTGCCAGCAGCCAACTCTTCCTCGACAGGGACCAAGAGACCCAGTACTTC
CDR3: CASSQLFLDRDQETQYF

D: NA
size: NA
J: TRBJ1-6
V: TRBV5-5
DNA: TGTGCCAGCAGCCGTGGAGGGGCTTCCTATAATTCACCCCTCCACTTT
CDR3: CASSRGGASYNSPLHF

D: NA
size: NA
J: TRBJ1-2
V: TRBV10-1
DNA: TGCGCCAGCAGTGAGTCAACTCGGGATGGCTACACCTTC
CDR3: CASSESTRDGYTF

D: NA
size: few
J: TRBJ1-2
V: TRBV6-2/TRBV6-3
DNA: TGTGCCAGCAGTTCCGGACATGGCTATGGCTACACCTTC
CDR3: CASSSGHGYGYTF

D: TRBD1
size: NA
J: TRBJ2-7
V: TRBV5-5
DNA: TGTGCCAGCAGTCCGGGACAGGGGTGGTACGAGCAGTACTTC
CDR3: CASSPGQGWYEQYF

D: NA
size: NA
J: TRBJ2-3
V: TRBV5-6
DNA: TGTGCCAGCAGCTGGGACTTCACAGATACGCAGTATTTT
CDR3: CASSWDFTDTQYF

D: TRBD2
size: NA
J: TRBJ2-5
V: TRBV2
DNA: TGTGCCAGCAGTGAAGCTGGGGTTGGCGGGGGGACCTTGGAGACCCAGTACTTC
CDR3: CASSEAGVGGGTLETQYF

D: NA
size: NA
J: TRBJ1-4
V: TRBV7-2
DNA: TGTGCCAGCAGTCGGGACTTTAGGTCGGAAAAACTGTTTTTT
CDR3: CASSRDFRSEKLFF

D: NA
size: NA
J: TRBJ2-1
V: TRBV9
DNA: TGTGCCAGCAGCGGCCGCGGGCCATACAATGAGCAGTTCTTC
CDR3: CASSGRGPYNEQFF

D: TRBD2
size: NA
J: TRBJ2-5
V: TRBV5-8
DNA: TGTGCCAGCAGCCCCCCAACCGGGGGGGTGGAGACCCAGTACTTC
CDR3: CASSPPTGGVETQYF

D: TRBD1
size: NA
J: TRBJ2-2
V: TRBV5-1
DNA: TGCGCCAGCAGCCCCAGGACAGGGTCGAACACCGGGGAGCTGTTTTTT
CDR3: CASSPRTGSNTGELFF

D: TRBD1
size: NA
J: TRBJ2-7
V: TRBV7-6
DNA: TGTGCCAGCAGCCCCGGACAGGGTGGGTTCTACGAGCAGTACTTC
CDR3: CASSPGQGGFYEQYF

D: TRBD1
size: once
J: TRBJ1-4
V: TRBV19
DNA: TGTGCCAGTAGTATTCGGACAGGCGGAAATGAAAAACTGTTTTTT
CDR3: CASSIRTGGNEKLFF

D: NA
size: NA
J: TRBJ1-1
V: TRBV5-1
DNA: TGCGCCAGCAGAAAACGCTTAGAGGATGACACTGAAGCTTTCTTT
CDR3: CASRKRLEDDTEAFF

D: TRBD1
size: NA
J: TRBJ2-2
V: TRBV7-2
DNA: TGTGCCAGCAGCCCTCGGGACAGGGGGCTCGGGGAGCTGTTTTTT
CDR3: CASSPRDRGLGELFF

D: TRBD1
size: NA
J: TRBJ2-2
V: TRBV11-2
DNA: TGTGCCAGCAGCCGAAGGACAGGGGGGTCCACCGGGGAGCTGTTTTTT
CDR3: CASSRRTGGSTGELFF

D: TRBD1
size: NA
J: TRBJ2-7
V: TRBV3-1/TRBV3-2
DNA: TGTGCCAGCAGCCTACAGGGGTCCTACGAGCAGTACTTC
CDR3: CASSLQGSYEQYF

D: TRBD1
size: NA
J: TRBJ1-2
V: TRBV7-2
DNA: TGTGCCAGCAGCTTAGAGGGACAGGTTGGCTACACCTTC
CDR3: CASSLEGQVGYTF

D: NA
size: NA
J: TRBJ2-7
V: TRBV2
DNA: TGTGCCAGCACATCCATCAGGGCCGGCTACGAGCAGTACTTC
CDR3: CASTSIRAGYEQYF

D: TRBD2
size: NA
J: TRBJ2-7
V: TRBV24-1
DNA: TGTGCCACCAGTGATTTGCTGGCCTACCGGGGGGACGAGCAGTACTTC
CDR3: CATSDLLAYRGDEQYF

D: TRBD1
size: NA
J: TRBJ2-5
V: TRBV29-1
DNA: TGCAGCGTTACGGACAGGGGAGGAGAGACCCAGTACTTC
CDR3: CSVTDRGGETQYF

D: NA
size: NA
J: TRBJ1-1
V: TRBV27
DNA: TGTGCCAGCAGTTTAAACAGGAACACTGAAGCTTTCTTT
CDR3: CASSLNRNTEAFF

D: TRBD1
size: NA
J: TRBJ1-5
V: TRBV18
DNA: TGTGCCAGCTCACCTCCGGGACAGGTCAATCAGCCCCAGCATTTT
CDR3: CASSPPGQVNQPQHF

D: NA
size: NA
J: TRBJ1-3
V: TRBV12-5
DNA: TGTGCTAGTGGTTTAGGGGCAAACACCATATATTTT
CDR3: CASGLGANTIYF

D: NA
size: once
J: TRBJ1-2
V: TRBV6-5
DNA: TGTGCCAGCACCGGGCGAGGGTCGGATGGCTACACCTTC
CDR3: CASTGRGSDGYTF

D: NA
size: NA
J: TRBJ1-1
V: TRBV5-1
DNA: TGCGCCAGCAGCTTGGACGGCAGGAAAAACACTGAAGCTTTCTTT
CDR3: CASSLDGRKNTEAFF

D: NA
size: few
J: TRBJ1-2
V: TRBV11-3
DNA: TGTGCCAGCAGCTTAGGCCTGGGGCTCGACTATGGCTACACCTTC
CDR3: CASSLGLGLDYGYTF

D: NA
size: NA
J: TRBJ1-4
V: TRBV5-4
DNA: TGTGCCAGCAGCTTGGACAGGTCCAATGAAAAACTGTTTTTT
CDR3: CASSLDRSNEKLFF

D: NA
size: NA
J: TRBJ2-7
V: TRBV19
DNA: TGTGCCAGTAGTATGCGGAGGGACTACGAGCAGTACTTC
CDR3: CASSMRRDYEQYF

D: TRBD1
size: NA
J: TRBJ1-2
V: TRBV19
DNA: TGTGCCAGTAGTATGCAGACGACAGGGGACTATGGCTACACCTTC
CDR3: CASSMQTTGDYGYTF

D: TRBD1
size: NA
J: TRBJ1-2
V: TRBV3-1/TRBV3-2
DNA: TGTGCCAGCACCTACGGACAGGAAGGGATCTATGGCTACACCTTC
CDR3: CASTYGQEGIYGYTF

D: TRBD2
size: NA
J: TRBJ2-7
V: TRBV5-1
DNA: TGCGCCAGCAGCTTGGATTTACTAGCGGGGGCCTACGAGCAGTACTTC
CDR3: CASSLDLLAGAYEQYF

D: NA
size: NA
J: TRBJ1-5
V: TRBV2
DNA: TGTGCCAGCAGTGCCAACAACAATCAGCCCCAGCATTTT
CDR3: CASSANNNQPQHF

D: NA
size: NA
J: TRBJ2-7
V: TRBV7-9
DNA: TGTGCCAGCAGCTTAGGCTCCGGTGGTGAGCAGTACTTC
CDR3: CASSLGSGGEQYF

D: NA
size: NA
J: TRBJ2-7
V: TRBV29-1
DNA: TGCAGCGTTGAAGATCCCTACGACGAGGAAGGAGACTACGAGCAGTACTTC
CDR3: CSVEDPYDEEGDYEQYF

D: TRBD1
size: NA
J: TRBJ1-4
V: TRBV11-2
DNA: TGTGCCAGCAGCTTAGCCCCGGAGACAGGGACTCATTTT
CDR3: CASSLAPETGTHF

D: TRBD1
size: NA
J: TRBJ1-2
V: TRBV29-1
DNA: TGCAGCGCAAACAGGGGAAGGTATGGCTACACCTTC
CDR3: CSANRGRYGYTF

D: TRBD2
size: NA
J: TRBJ2-5
V: TRBV7-9
DNA: TGTGCCAGCAGCCCGGGACTAGCGGAAAAAGAGACCCAGTACTTC
CDR3: CASSPGLAEKETQYF

D: TRBD1
size: few
J: TRBJ2-7
V: TRBV3-1/TRBV3-2
DNA: TGTGCCAGCAGCCAAGATTGGGACAGTGACTACGAGCAGTACTTC
CDR3: CASSQDWDSDYEQYF

D: NA
size: few
J: TRBJ1-1
V: TRBV7-9
DNA: TGTGCCAGCAGCCGAACAGGGTTATTAGCTTTCTTT
CDR3: CASSRTGLLAFF

D: TRBD1
size: NA
J: TRBJ1-4
V: TRBV5-1
DNA: TGCGCCAGCAGTTGGACAGGGGGCGGATTCGAAAAACTGTTTTTT
CDR3: CASSWTGGGFEKLFF

D: TRBD2
size: NA
J: TRBJ2-5
V: TRBV7-9
DNA: TGTGCCAGCAGCTTACATAGCGGGGGTTCGGAGACCCAGTACTTC
CDR3: CASSLHSGGSETQYF

D: NA
size: NA
J: TRBJ1-5
V: TRBV3-1/TRBV3-2
DNA: TGTGCCAGCAGCCTACGTGCGGATAGCAATCAGCCCCAGCATTTT
CDR3: CASSLRADSNQPQHF

D: TRBD1
size: NA
J: TRBJ1-5
V: TRBV7-2
DNA: TGTGCCAGCAGCTTAATGGGACAGGGGAGTCAGCCCCAGCATTTT
CDR3: CASSLMGQGSQPQHF